These T cell receptor beta chains were read from a single sample in a study of cytomegalovirus exposure and HLA in healthy donors. Measured with immunoSEQ multiplex PCR; TCRdb has only the in-frame clones, and not every one. The sample includes 100,000 to 150,000 clones, less than 10% of them seen just once. Sample: PBMCs. The origin of the receptors is a woman between 35 and 50 years old in good health and CMV-seropositive. The CDR3 runs from the conserved cysteine through the conserved F or W. The order of the fields is V gene, D gene, J gene, clone size, CDR3 DNA, CDR3 protein. A D gene is named only where the DNA matches it firmly. Where a row states a size, it is once, few, many or the class of an expanded clone; other rows omit it.

>TRBV2|TRBD1|TRBJ1-1|few
TGTGCCAGCAGTTTTCAGGGGGCTGACACTGAAGCTTTCTTT
CASSFQGADTEAFF
>TRBV6-1|.|TRBJ1-4|few
TGTGCCAGCAGTGAGCGGGTCGGGAGAGGCGAAAAACTGTTTTTT
CASSERVGRGEKLFF
>TRBV4-1|TRBD2|TRBJ2-1|.
TGCGCCAGCAGCGCGCAAGAGACTAGCGGGGGGTCGAGCTCCTACAATGAGCAGTTCTTC
CASSAQETSGGSSSYNEQFF
>TRBV5-1|.|TRBJ1-6|.
TGCGCCAGCAGCTTGGGGCCCACGGGGAATAATTCACCCCTCCACTTT
CASSLGPTGNNSPLHF
>TRBV5-6|.|TRBJ1-6|.
TGTGCCCCCCAGGGTTCACCCCTCCACTTT
CAPQGSPLHF
>TRBV5-1|.|TRBJ2-3|.
TGCGCCAGCAGCTGGGCCGGGGTCGCAGATACGCAGTATTTT
CASSWAGVADTQYF
>TRBV14|.|TRBJ2-7|.
TGTGCCAGCAGCACGCGTAGGGGGGGACCCTACGAGCAGTACTTC
CASSTRRGGPYEQYF
>TRBV7-9|.|TRBJ1-1|few
TGTGCCAGCAGCTTAGCCGGGGGTCTAGAAGCTTTCTTT
CASSLAGGLEAFF
>TRBV7-6|.|TRBJ2-7|.
TGTGCCAGCAGCTTGACGACCGGGACTCTCTACGAGCAGTACTTC
CASSLTTGTLYEQYF
>TRBV19|.|TRBJ2-6|few
TGTGCCAGTAGTATAAATCGCTCTGGGGCCAACGTCCTGACTTTC
CASSINRSGANVLTF
>TRBV6-1|.|TRBJ2-7|few
TGTGCCAGCAGCCGAACAGGGTACGAGCAGTACTTC
CASSRTGYEQYF
>TRBV6-5|.|TRBJ2-5|.
TGTGCCAGCAGTTGGGACACCGAGACGGGGACCCAGTACTTC
CASSWDTETGTQYF
>TRBV14|TRBD2|TRBJ2-3|.
TGTGCCAGCAGCCAAGAGGCCGGGGGGGCCACAGATACGCAGTATTTT
CASSQEAGGATDTQYF
>TRBV15|.|TRBJ1-4|.
TGTGCCACCAGCAGAGATCGGAGGGTGGGCGGTGAAAAACTGTTTTTT
CATSRDRRVGGEKLFF
>TRBV2|TRBD1|TRBJ1-6|few
TGTGCCAGCAGGCTAAACAGGGGGAATTCACCCCTCCACTTT
CASRLNRGNSPLHF
>TRBV5-1|.|TRBJ2-6|.
TGCGCCAGCAGCATGCGACTCGCTGGGGCCAACGTCCTGACTTTC
CASSMRLAGANVLTF
>TRBV13|TRBD1|TRBJ1-4|.
TGTGCCAGCAGCCTCCGACAGGGTGAAAAACTGTTTTTT
CASSLRQGEKLFF
>TRBV18|TRBD1|TRBJ1-3|.
TGTGCCAGCTCACCACAGGGGGCAGGAAACACCATATATTTT
CASSPQGAGNTIYF
>TRBV28|.|TRBJ1-1|.
TGTGCCAGCAGTTTTTCCCAGGGTCGGGGGACTGAAGCTTTCTTT
CASSFSQGRGTEAFF
>TRBV6-4|.|TRBJ2-6|few
TGTGCCAGCAGTGGCGACAGCATCTCTGGGGCCAACGTCCTGACTTTC
CASSGDSISGANVLTF
>TRBV6-5|TRBD1|TRBJ1-1|.
TGTGCCAGCAGAAGACAGGGGTCGTACACTGAAGCTTTCTTT
CASRRQGSYTEAFF
>TRBV19|.|TRBJ1-2|few
TGTGCCAGTAGTATCGGCACGGAGGACTATGGCTACACCTTC
CASSIGTEDYGYTF
>TRBV7-6|.|TRBJ2-7|few
TGTGCCAGCAGCGCCCAAGGTGGGAGCTCCTACGAGCAGTACTTC
CASSAQGGSSYEQYF
>TRBV30|TRBD1|TRBJ2-7|few
TGTGCCTTACTGGCGGGGACAGGGTTATACGAGCAGTACTTC
CALLAGTGLYEQYF
>TRBV7-9|.|TRBJ2-3|few
TGTGCCAGCAGCACAGTCGGAAGCACAGATACGCAGTATTTT
CASSTVGSTDTQYF
>TRBV28|TRBD1|TRBJ1-1|few
TGTGCCACCGCCCTTGGACAGGAGAACACTGAAGCTTTCTTT
CATALGQENTEAFF
>TRBV30|.|TRBJ2-7|.
TGTGCCTGGAGTGCCGACAGGAAACTATACGAGCAGTACTTC
CAWSADRKLYEQYF
>TRBV9|TRBD1|TRBJ1-1|few
TGTGCCAGCAGCGGAGGACAGGGGTGGGAGTGGGCTTTCTTT
CASSGGQGWEWAFF
>TRBV30|.|TRBJ1-4|few
TGTGCCTGGAGCATAGTCACGGGAGAAAAACTGTTTTTT
CAWSIVTGEKLFF
>TRBV15|TRBD1|TRBJ2-3|.
TGTGCCACCAGCAGGAGGACAGGTACTGTGGATACGCAGTATTTT
CATSRRTGTVDTQYF
>TRBV5-1|.|TRBJ1-4|few
TGCGCCAGCAGTCATGTTTCTTGGGGGGATACTAATGAAAAACTGTTTTTT
CASSHVSWGDTNEKLFF
>TRBV7-6|TRBD1|TRBJ1-1|.
TGTGCCAGCAGCCTCAACCGGGACAGGGGAGAAGCTTTCTTT
CASSLNRDRGEAFF
>TRBV5-6|.|TRBJ1-1|few
TGTGCCAGCAGCTTGGTTGGGAGCGGAATGAACACTGAAGCTTTCTTT
CASSLVGSGMNTEAFF
>TRBV19|TRBD1|TRBJ2-1|few
TGTGCCAGTAGTAATCGACAGGGATCAGGTGAGCAGTTCTTC
CASSNRQGSGEQFF
>TRBV25-1|.|TRBJ1-2|few
TGTGCCAGCAGTCTGGACAGAAACTATGGCTACACCTTC
CASSLDRNYGYTF
>TRBV30|.|TRBJ1-4|.
TGTGCCTGGAGTGTACTGCTAGGGAGGGGTGAAAAACTGTTTTTT
CAWSVLLGRGEKLFF
>TRBV11-2|TRBD1|TRBJ1-1|.
TGTGCCAGCAGCAACCAGGGGGAAAGGACTGAAGCTTTCTTT
CASSNQGERTEAFF
>TRBV6-1|TRBD2|TRBJ2-3|few
TGTGCCAGCAGTGAAATAGTGGCGGGGGGGCCTGGTACGCAGTATTTT
CASSEIVAGGPGTQYF
>TRBV19|.|TRBJ1-4|few
TGTGCCAGTAGTATAGCTTACCGGGTGGGTGAAAAACTGTTTTTT
CASSIAYRVGEKLFF
>TRBV6-1|TRBD1|TRBJ1-2|.
TGTGCCAGCACCCCAGGGACAGTCGGCTGGGGCTACACCTTC
CASTPGTVGWGYTF
>TRBV28|.|TRBJ1-2|few
TGTGCCATTTCACCCAATAACAGGGATGGCTACACCTTC
CAISPNNRDGYTF
>TRBV27|.|TRBJ1-1|.
TGTGCCAGCAACCAATGGGCCAGCTCAGCTTCGGCTTTCTTT
CASNQWASSASAFF
>TRBV11-2|TRBD1|TRBJ1-6|.
TGTGCCAGCAGCCTCGTGACAGGGAGTAATTCACCCCTCCACTTT
CASSLVTGSNSPLHF
>TRBV6-1|TRBD1|TRBJ2-7|.
TGTGCCAGCAGTGAACATACGACAGGGGCCTACGAGCAGTACTTC
CASSEHTTGAYEQYF
>TRBV9|TRBD1|TRBJ1-3|.
TGTGCCAGCAGCGTAGAGGGGGCCTCTGGAAACACCATATATTTT
CASSVEGASGNTIYF
>TRBV7-9|.|TRBJ2-5|few
TGTGCCAGCAGCTTAAACAGGGACGAGACCCAGTACTTC
CASSLNRDETQYF
>TRBV29-1|TRBD1|TRBJ1-5|.
TGCAGTGCCGGGACAGGGCATCAGCCCCAGCATTTT
CSAGTGHQPQHF
>TRBV11-2|.|TRBJ1-1|.
TGTGCCAGCAGCTTGGGGCAGGTCACTGAAGCTTTCTTT
CASSLGQVTEAFF
>TRBV6-1|.|TRBJ1-1|few
TGTGCCAGCAGAAGAACAGAGAACACTGAAGCTTTCTTT
CASRRTENTEAFF
>TRBV6-1|.|TRBJ2-7|.
TGTGCCAGCTCTTGGGCGGGACCATACTACGAGCAGTACTTC
CASSWAGPYYEQYF
>TRBV30|TRBD2|TRBJ2-2|.
TGTGCCTGGAGTGCTAGCGGGGGGGCCGTCCGGGAGCTGTTTTTT
CAWSASGGAVRELFF
>TRBV2|TRBD1|TRBJ1-1|few
TGTGCCAGCAACAGCAGGGGGACGAACACTGAAGCTTTCTTT
CASNSRGTNTEAFF
>TRBV5-1|TRBD1|TRBJ1-6|.
TGCGCCAGCAGCTTGGGGGACAGGGCGGATTCACCCCTCCACTTT
CASSLGDRADSPLHF
>TRBV18|.|TRBJ1-1|.
TGTGCCAGCTCACCTATAGACAGGCCCGACCCATTTTTT
CASSPIDRPDPFF
>TRBV7-9|.|TRBJ1-1|few
TGTGCCAGCAGCGCTCGACAGCAACCGGGAGGCATGAACACTGAAGCTTTCTTT
CASSARQQPGGMNTEAFF
>TRBV11-2|TRBD1|TRBJ2-7|few
TGTGCCAGCAGCTCACACGGGACAGGGGGTGACGAGCAGTACTTC
CASSSHGTGGDEQYF
>TRBV21-1|.|TRBJ1-4|.
TGTGCCAGCAGCAAAGTTAGGGGCAACTTCGAGCTTAATGAAAAACTGTTTTTT
CASSKVRGNFELNEKLFF
>TRBV6-1|.|TRBJ1-4|.
TGTGCCAGCACCAGGGCTGGGGAAAAACTGTTTTTT
CASTRAGEKLFF